This TCR beta chain was recovered during a study of human thymus T cells. CDR3 length equals 15 residues. The V gene's germline CDR1 is LNHDA and CDR2 SQIVND (reference sequence). Trimming took 5 bases from V and 1 from J, leaving 14 bases between them. Study-wide results and caveats: Overlap was high between thymic repertoires from unrelated individuals, as reported in related research. Repertoires sampled from thymus and blood appeared biased in V and J gene usage.

Resections removed during corrective heart surgery provided the thymus tissue used. Donation came from healthy Finnish infants having corrective surgery for congenital heart defects. TCRdb's table, derived via immunoSEQ multiplex PCR, lists solely in-frame clones and lacks some. Seen here are tens of thousands of clones, roughly 96% observed once, and the top ten hold approximately 0.031%. Concerning this clone itself: Its antigen is not known.

The V call is TRBV19, the J call TRBJ1-1; D may be TRBD1 (5 bases). The sample taken for sequencing was thymus tissue. The source of this sequence is a girl in the first two years of life with a congenital heart defect but otherwise immunologically healthy. The CDR3 DNA reads as TGTGCCAGTAGTTCCCAGGGAGGGACGAACACTGAAGCTTTCTTT. Encoded protein: CASSSQGGTNTEAFF.